The 3 T cell receptor beta chains below come from one sample, sequenced in a study of blood T cell repertoires in COVID-19. Profiled with immunoSEQ multiplex PCR; TCRdb holds only in-frame clones, not every one. Found here are fewer than 55,000 clones, about 81% of them singletons; the top ten hold more than 2%. The sample taken for sequencing was peripheral blood. The receptors shown here come from a man over 45 with acute or convalescent COVID-19.

This clone appeared a single time. This chain links TRBV19 with TRBJ2-3, with D tentatively TRBD2 (6 bases). This CDR3 contains 14 residues. Trimming removed 3 bases at V and 2 bases at J, with 9 bases between. The germline CDR1 and CDR2 sequences are LNHDA and SQIVND (reference sequence). The CDR3 DNA follows: TGTGCCAGTAGTATCGTGGACTACACAGATACGCAGTATTTT. Protein: CASSIVDYTDTQYF.

The CDR3 bases are TGTGCCAGCAGCTTCTACGGGGGGCCAAGCACAGATACGCAGTATTTT. Translation: CASSFYGGPSTDTQYF. This chain connects TRBV7-9 to TRBJ2-3, with a possible D match to TRBD2 (7 bases). The V end was cut by 3 bases, the J end by 0 bases, with 13 bases between. Germline CDR1 SEHNR, CDR2 FQNEAQ (reference sequence). The CDR3 is made up of 16 amino acids.

The chain joins TRBV20-1 to TRBJ1-1, with D uncertain. The CDR3 has 13 amino acids. V gave up 3 bases and J gave up 0 bases, with 8 bases separating them. Germline V lookup: CDR1 DFQATT, CDR2 SNEGSKA (reference sequence). The CDR3 DNA is TGCAGTGCTAGTCCTCAGATGAACACTGAAGCTTTCTTT. Its protein product is CSASPQMNTEAFF.